These 27 T cell receptor beta chains share one sample of origin, sequenced in a study of cytomegalovirus exposure and HLA in healthy donors. Vbeta (60) and Jbeta (13) primers were used in the PCR. Profiling relied on immunoSEQ multiplex PCR, and the TCRdb table lists in-frame clones only, not all of them. This table has approximately 110,000 clones, 15% to 19% appearing once. Sequencing was done on a sample of PBMCs. The source of these receptors is a woman younger than 30 in good health and CMV-seronegative.

This clone was seen a few times. This sequence joins TRBV10-1 and TRBJ1-1; D gene unclear. The CDR3 length is 14 residues. V gave up 3 bases and J gave up 0 bases, with 8 bases separating them. Germline values: CDR1 WNHNN, CDR2 SYGVQD (reference sequence). The CDR3 DNA reads as TGCGCCAGCAGTGACGGGGTAATGAACACTGAAGCTTTCTTT. Its protein product is CASSDGVMNTEAFF.

Only a few counts were recorded for this clone. The same CDR3 also results from other DNA sequences found in this sample. The CDR3 sequence: CSVSGGYEQYF. CDR3 sequence (DNA): TGCAGCGTTAGTGGGGGGTACGAGCAGTACTTC. The chain uses TRBV29-1 and TRBJ2-7; D may be TRBD2 (6 bases). Trimming left V 5 bases short and J 4 bases short, with 9 bases between. Germline V gene sequence: CDR1 SQVTM, CDR2 ANQGSEA. There are 11 residues in the CDR3.

This chain links TRBV28 with TRBJ1-4; 8 bases line up with TRBD1. The CDR3 runs 16 residues. The germline CDR1 and CDR2 sequences are MDHEN and SYDVKM. V dropped 2 bases and J dropped 8; count of bases not matched to a gene: 10. The CDR3 sequence: CASSLGPGGAGEKLFF. The CDR3 DNA reads as TGTGCCAGCAGTTTAGGGCCAGGGGGCGCCGGGGAAAAACTGTTTTTT.

The J gene is TRBJ2-1, the V gene TRBV7-3; 14 bases are a match to TRBD2. The CDR3 is 16 residues long. The V segment lost 0 bases and the J segment 8 bases; nucleotides outside the gene matches: 3. Germline V gene sequence: CDR1 SGHTA, CDR2 FQGTGA. The CDR3 loop is CASSLTGTSGSYEQFF. CDR3 nucleotides: TGTGCCAGCAGCTTAACGGGGACTAGCGGGAGCTATGAGCAGTTCTTC.

This clone appeared a few times. This chain connects TRBV23-1 to TRBJ2-7, with 8 positions matching TRBD2. TRBV23-1 is an ORF, with its function uncertain. The CDR3 consists of 15 residues. V shed 1 base, J shed 3 bases, and the junction held 5 bases outside the gene matches. In DNA, the CDR3 is TGCGCCAGCAGTCAATGGGCCAGCGGGAGCTACGAGCAGTACTTC. Protein product: CASSQWASGSYEQYF.

This clone was picked up a small number of times. The chain carries TRBV2 and TRBJ1-4, with D maybe TRBD1 (5 bases). Trimming removed 7 bases at V and 8 bases at J, with 26 bases between. Germline lookup yields CDR1 SNHLY and CDR2 FYNNEI. The CDR3 extends over 17 amino acids. CDR3 amino acids: CASTPLGQGGPEEKLFF. In DNA, the CDR3 is TGTGCCAGCACCCCCCTCGGGCAGGGTGGTCCAGAGGAAAAACTGTTTTTT.

This clone came up a few times. The V and J genes are TRBV10-3 and TRBJ2-7, with 11 bases that match TRBD1. V was pared by 8 bases and J by 5 bases, with 5 bases of the junction left unmatched. Germline V gene sequence: CDR1 ENHRY, CDR2 SYGVKD. This CDR3 is 13 amino acids long. DNA of the CDR3: TGTGCCATCGGCGGGACAGGGGGAGACGAGCAGTACTTC. Protein: CAIGGTGGDEQYF.

The gene calls are TRBV9 and TRBJ2-7; 16 bases align to TRBD2. Germline values: CDR1 SGDLS, CDR2 YYNGEE. Trimming removed 0 bases from V and 6 bases from J; junction bases left unmatched: 12. The CDR3 is 19 amino acids. The CDR3 loop reads CASSVVNGTSGRDRSEQYF. The CDR3, as DNA: TGTGCCAGCAGCGTAGTAAACGGGACTAGCGGGAGGGACCGGAGCGAGCAGTACTTC.

The chain carries TRBV2 and TRBJ1-5, with a possible D match to TRBD1 (6 bases). There are 14 residues in the CDR3. Germline-derived CDR1 and CDR2 are SNHLY and FYNNEI. V shed 4 bases and J shed 6 bases, with 13 bases lying between them. CDR3 bases: TGTGCCAGCAGTGCCCCGACAGGTATTCAGCCCCAGCATTTT. This translates into CASSAPTGIQPQHF.

J is TRBJ2-7 and V is TRBV28, with a tentative D call TRBD2 (6 bases). Germline CDR1 and CDR2: MDHEN and SYDVKM. There are 14 residues in the CDR3. Trimming pared 6 bases from V and 7 bases from J, leaving 19 bases between. The CDR3 DNA is TGTGCCAGCAGACCCCCAGGAGGAGGGGTGGAGCAGTACTTC. As protein: CASRPPGGGVEQYF.

This clone was seen a few times. The chain employs TRBV7-9 and TRBJ2-3, with D unresolved. CDR1 is SEHNR, CDR2 FQNEAQ, per germline (reference sequence). The CDR3 is 12 amino acids. Trimming pared 6 bases from V and 6 bases from J, leaving 10 bases between. CDR3 protein: CASSPDSDTQYF. DNA of the CDR3: TGTGCCAGCAGTCCTGACTCCGATACGCAGTATTTT.

This clone was seen a few times. This chain connects TRBV9 to TRBJ2-2; D gene unclear. Between the trimmed V and J ends, which lost 4 bases and 0 bases, there was a span of 16 bases. The CDR3 runs 17 residues. Germline lookup yields CDR1 SGDLS and CDR2 YYNGEE. CDR3 in amino acids: CASSLSWAVTNTGELFF. DNA of the CDR3: TGTGCCAGCAGCCTCTCGTGGGCAGTCACGAACACCGGGGAGCTGTTTTTT.

The V call is TRBV28, the J call TRBJ2-7; TRBD2 matches at 7 bases. Germline lookup yields CDR1 MDHEN and CDR2 SYDVKM. With 7 bases clipped from V and 4 bases from J, the junction kept 13 bases outside the gene matches. There are 15 residues in the CDR3. CDR3 DNA: TGTGCCAGCAAAGATGGGAGGGGAAGGTGGTACGAGCAGTACTTC. Its protein product is CASKDGRGRWYEQYF.

This clone was counted between two and nine times. The chain uses TRBV4-1 and TRBJ1-5; D remains unclear. V gave up 4 bases and J gave up 4 bases, with 8 bases separating them. The CDR3 totals 13 residues. Germline lookup yields CDR1 MGHRA and CDR2 YSYEKL. CDR3 nucleotides: TGCGCCAGCAGCCCCCCGCGTAATCAGCCCCAGCATTTT. Its protein is CASSPPRNQPQHF.

The J gene is TRBJ1-2, the V gene TRBV2; D not resolved. Trimming left V 8 bases short and J 4 bases short, with 11 bases between. CDR1 is SNHLY, CDR2 FYNNEI, per germline. The CDR3 is 12 amino acids. CDR3 in amino acids: CASREGPYGYTF. CDR3 coding DNA: TGTGCCAGCCGGGAGGGTCCCTATGGCTACACCTTC.

J is TRBJ2-5 and V is TRBV2; perhaps TRBD2 as D (5 bases). CDR3 length: 14 amino acids. V lost 5 bases, J lost 1 base, and 11 bases lay in between. Germline CDR1 and CDR2: SNHLY and FYNNEI. The CDR3: CASSPGRGQETQYF. As DNA, the CDR3 is TGTGCCAGCAGTCCTGGTCGGGGCCAAGAGACCCAGTACTTC.

The J gene is TRBJ1-1, the V gene TRBV6-4; D unresolved. V dropped 5 bases and J dropped 1 base, with 8 bases sitting between them. The CDR3 is 13 residues long. Per the germline V gene, CDR1 is MRHNA and CDR2 is SNTAGT. CDR3 in amino acids: CASSSQWNTEAFF. Written as DNA, the CDR3 is TGTGCCAGCAGTTCTCAGTGGAACACTGAAGCTTTCTTT.

This clone occurred a few times. The V gene is TRBV30, the J gene TRBJ2-1; D gene uncertain. V lost 2 bases, J lost 0 bases, and 20 bases lay in between. This CDR3 has 18 amino acids. Germline CDR1 is GTSNPN and CDR2 is SVGIG (reference sequence). The CDR3 DNA reads TGTGCCTGGAGTCCCTCTCAAGCTCGGCCTAGCTCCTACAATGAGCAGTTCTTC. This encodes CAWSPSQARPSSYNEQFF. The entire variable domain, with the rest obtained from reference TRBV30 and TRBJ2-1, is as follows: SQTIHQWPATLVQPVGSPLSLECTVEGTSNPNLYWYRQAAGRGLQLLFYSVGIGQISSEVPQNLSASRPQDRQFILSSKKLLLSDSGFYLCAWSPSQARPSSYNEQFFGPGTRLTVL.

This sequence joins TRBV6-5 and TRBJ2-7, with D possibly being TRBD1 (6 bases). Trimming shortened V by 5 bases and J by 1 base, and 15 bases separated the two germline ends. The CDR3 is made up of 15 amino acids. Germline values: CDR1 MNHEY, CDR2 SVGAGI. CDR3 sequence (DNA): TGTGCCAGCAGTCCCCACCGGACAGCTTCCTACGAGCAGTACTTC. As protein: CASSPHRTASYEQYF.

This clone came up a few times. The gene calls are TRBV19 and TRBJ2-6; the match to TRBD1 covers 9 bases. The CDR3 contains 19 residues. Unmatched junction bases numbered 13, after V lost 7 bases and J lost 0 bases. The germline V gene encodes CDR1 LNHDA and CDR2 SQIVND (reference sequence). Here the CDR3 DNA reads TGTGCCAGTACCCCGGTTGGGGGACAGGGAATCTCTGGGGCCAACGTCCTGACTTTC. This codes for CASTPVGGQGISGANVLTF.

The J gene is TRBJ1-6, the V gene TRBV30; 11 bases fit TRBD1. V dropped 5 bases and J dropped 9; count of bases not matched to a gene: 3. The CDR3 is made up of 13 amino acids. Germline V CDR1 and CDR2: GTSNPN, SVGIG (reference sequence). CDR3 residues: CAWAGQGVSPLHF. The CDR3 region has the DNA TGTGCCTGGGCGGGACAGGGGGTTTCACCCCTCCACTTT.

This clone was counted many times. J is TRBJ2-6 and V is TRBV6-4, with D possibly being TRBD1 (5 bases). This CDR3 contains 15 residues. Germline CDR1 MRHNA, CDR2 SNTAGT. With 6 bases removed from V and 0 bases from J, the gap between germline ends came to 9 bases. CDR3 amino acids: CASSADSSGANVLTF. The CDR3 bases are TGTGCCAGCAGCGCCGACAGCTCTGGGGCCAACGTCCTGACTTTC.

A few counts support this clone. The V and J genes are TRBV2 and TRBJ2-7; 9 bases are a match to TRBD2. Trimming cost V 4 bases and J 4 bases; bases outside gene matches: 2. CDR3 length: 13 residues. The V gene's germline CDR1 is SNHLY and CDR2 FYNNEI. CDR3: CASSALAGYEQYF. The CDR3 DNA reads as TGTGCCAGCAGTGCTCTAGCGGGATACGAGCAGTACTTC.

In its sample, this clone was seen a few times. This chain uses TRBV9 with TRBJ1-2; D is possibly TRBD1 (6 bases). The germline V gene has CDR1 SGDLS and CDR2 YYNGEE. V was shortened by 0 bases and J by 10 bases, with 16 bases between the two germline ends. There are 14 residues in the CDR3. CDR3 residues: CASSVGVQGGDYTF. The DNA of the CDR3 is TGTGCCAGCAGCGTAGGTGTACAGGGAGGGGACTACACCTTC.

This clone was seen only a few times. Other DNA sequences in the same sample also yield this CDR3. The chain employs TRBV2 and TRBJ2-7; D call uncertain. Trimming removed 6 bases at V and 3 bases at J, with 6 bases between. CDR1 is SNHLY, CDR2 FYNNEI, per germline. The CDR3 is 11 amino acids. In DNA form, the CDR3 reads TGTGCCAGCAGCGGTAGCTACGAGCAGTACTTC. Encoded protein: CASSGSYEQYF.

Here the CDR3 reads CASRGGLAGVESTDTQYF. CDR3 coding DNA: TGTGCCAGCAGGGGGGGACTAGCGGGAGTTGAAAGCACAGATACGCAGTATTTT. The chain uses TRBV7-9 and TRBJ2-3, with 14 bases fitting TRBD2. With V trimmed by 6 bases and J by 0 bases, 8 bases remained unmatched. Germline CDR1 SEHNR, CDR2 FQNEAQ (reference sequence). The CDR3 consists of 18 residues.

A few counts support this clone. The chain combines TRBV27 with TRBJ1-1; TRBD1 might be the D (5 bases). V was cut by 2 bases and J by 2 bases, with 18 bases left in between. The CDR3 contains 17 residues. Germline V gene data show CDR1 as MNHEY and CDR2 as SMNVEV (reference sequence). CDR3 DNA sequence: TGTGCCAGCAGTTTAATTGGGGGGACCAGATCCAACACTGAAGCTTTCTTT. It translates to CASSLIGGTRSNTEAFF.